This T cell receptor beta chain was captured by sequencing in a study of cytomegalovirus exposure and HLA in healthy donors. Background on the study: Tens of millions of unique TCRs from HLA-typed donors made up an early data release. The study, taken as a whole, reports: CMV serostatus alone was available as immune exposure information.

A note on this clone: Antigen: not known.

It was with 60 Vbeta and 13 Jbeta primers that the PCR ran. The assay was immunoSEQ multiplex PCR, and TCRdb's table has in-frame clones only and misses some. The sample has under 200,000 clones, around 77% seen once. Trimming took 10 bases from V and 2 from J, leaving 14 bases between them. This CDR3 spans 13 amino acids. Germline V lookup: CDR1 LNHDA, CDR2 SQIVND (reference sequence). Each of the donors was a healthy bone marrow donor. Sample: PBMCs. The rearrangement links TRBV19 to TRBJ1-2; no definite D call. This TCR derives from a woman in her thirties in good health and CMV-seropositive. The CDR3 DNA reads as TGTGCCAATCGTAGGCAGGCCAACTATGGCTACACCTTC. As protein: CANRRQANYGYTF.